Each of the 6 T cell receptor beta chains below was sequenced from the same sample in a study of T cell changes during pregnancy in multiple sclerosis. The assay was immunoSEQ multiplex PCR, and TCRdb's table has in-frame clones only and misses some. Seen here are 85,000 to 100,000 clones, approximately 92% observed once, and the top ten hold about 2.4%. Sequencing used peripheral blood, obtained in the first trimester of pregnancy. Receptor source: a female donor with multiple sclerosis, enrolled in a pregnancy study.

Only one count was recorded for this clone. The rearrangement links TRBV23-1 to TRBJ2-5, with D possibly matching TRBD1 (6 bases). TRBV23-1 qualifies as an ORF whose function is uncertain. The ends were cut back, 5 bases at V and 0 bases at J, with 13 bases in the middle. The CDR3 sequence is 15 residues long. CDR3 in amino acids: CASSSSGHHQETQYF. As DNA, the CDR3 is TGCGCCAGCAGTAGTTCGGGACACCACCAAGAGACCCAGTACTTC.

CDR3 region: CASSGRVYEQYF. In DNA, the CDR3 is TGTGCCAGCAGTGGCAGGGTTTACGAGCAGTACTTC. V and J are TRBV2 and TRBJ2-7, with D tentatively TRBD1 (5 bases). The CDR3 totals 12 residues. CDR1 SNHLY and CDR2 FYNNEI come from the germline V gene. The germline V and J ends were trimmed by 4 bases and 4 bases, with 8 bases remaining between them.

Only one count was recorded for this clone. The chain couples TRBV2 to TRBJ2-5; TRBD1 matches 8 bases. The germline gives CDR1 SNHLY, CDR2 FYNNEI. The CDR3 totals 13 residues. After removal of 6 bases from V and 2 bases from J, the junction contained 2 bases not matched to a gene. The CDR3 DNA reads TGTGCCAGCAGGAGGGACAGGCAAGAGACCCAGTACTTC. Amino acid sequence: CASRRDRQETQYF.

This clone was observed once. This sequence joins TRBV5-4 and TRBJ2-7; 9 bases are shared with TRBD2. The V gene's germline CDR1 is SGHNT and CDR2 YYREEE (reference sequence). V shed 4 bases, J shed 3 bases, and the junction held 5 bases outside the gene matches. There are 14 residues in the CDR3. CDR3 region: CASSISGSYYEQYF. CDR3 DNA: TGTGCCAGCAGCATTAGCGGGAGCTACTACGAGCAGTACTTC.

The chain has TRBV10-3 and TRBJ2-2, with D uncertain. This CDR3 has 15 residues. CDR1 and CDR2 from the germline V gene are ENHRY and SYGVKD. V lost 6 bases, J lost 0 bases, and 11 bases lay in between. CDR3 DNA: TGTGCCATCAGATCTATGTTCTCGAACACCGGGGAGCTGTTTTTT. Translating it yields CAIRSMFSNTGELFF.

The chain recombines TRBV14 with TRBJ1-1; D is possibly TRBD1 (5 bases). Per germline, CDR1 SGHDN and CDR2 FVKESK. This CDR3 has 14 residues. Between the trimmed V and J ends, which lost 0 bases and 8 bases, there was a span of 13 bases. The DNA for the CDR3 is TGTGCCAGCAGCCAAGATCCGGGGGAGCCGGAAGCTTTCTTT. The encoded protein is CASSQDPGEPEAFF.